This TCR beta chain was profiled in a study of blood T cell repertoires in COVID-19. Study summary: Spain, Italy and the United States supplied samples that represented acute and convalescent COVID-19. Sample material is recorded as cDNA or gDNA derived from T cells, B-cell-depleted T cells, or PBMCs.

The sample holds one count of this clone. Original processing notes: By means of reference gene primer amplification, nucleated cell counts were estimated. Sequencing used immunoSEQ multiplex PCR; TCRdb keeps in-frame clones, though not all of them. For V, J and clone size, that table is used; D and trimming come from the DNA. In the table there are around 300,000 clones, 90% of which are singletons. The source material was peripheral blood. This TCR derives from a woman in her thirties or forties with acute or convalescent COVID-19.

The CDR3 reads CASSLGGGTYSGNTIYF. The CDR3 DNA sequence: TGTGCCAGCAGCCTGGGGGGAGGGACATACTCTGGAAACACCATATATTTT. The gene calls are TRBV13 and TRBJ1-3; D might be TRBD1 (6 bases). The V end lost 5 bases, the J end lost 0 bases, and 17 bases lay between the germline ends. CDR1 PRHDT and CDR2 FYEKMQ come from the germline V gene (reference sequence). The CDR3 loop spans 17 amino acids. Full variable domain (outside the CDR3, taken from reference TRBV13 and TRBJ1-3): AAGVIQSPRHLIKEKRETATLKCYPIPRHDTVYWYQQGPGQDPQFLISFYEKMQSDKGSIPDRFSAQQFSDYHSELNMSSLELGDSALYFCASSLGGGTYSGNTIYFGEGSWLTVV.